These 29 T cell receptor beta chains came from one sample sequenced in a study of T cell changes during pregnancy in multiple sclerosis. Profiling relied on immunoSEQ multiplex PCR, and the TCRdb table lists in-frame clones only, not all of them. The sample lists roughly 46,000 clones, roughly 93% occurring once. The sequenced sample was CD8+ T cells from peripheral blood mononuclear cells, obtained in the first trimester of pregnancy. Receptor source: a female donor with multiple sclerosis, enrolled in a pregnancy study.

The chain joins TRBV5-8 to TRBJ2-1; 8 bases fit TRBD2. The V gene end was trimmed by 2 bases and the J gene end by 8 bases; junction bases not matched to a gene: 9. Germline-derived CDR1 and CDR2 are SGHTS and YDEGEE. This CDR3 comprises 15 residues. The CDR3 nucleotides read TGTGCCAGCAGCTTTGGACTAGCAGAACCCGATGAGCAGTTCTTC. Its protein product is CASSFGLAEPDEQFF. Together with reference TRBV5-8 and TRBJ2-1, the CDR3 gives the full variable domain: EAGVTQSPTHLIKTRGQQATLRCSPISGHTSVYWYQQALGLGLQFLLWYDEGEERNRGNFPPRFSGRQFPNYSSELNVNALELEDSALYLCASSFGLAEPDEQFFGPGTRLTVL.

This clone was seen only a few times. This chain connects TRBV4-2 to TRBJ2-2, with 11 bases fitting TRBD2. The J segment lost 6 bases and the V segment lost 0 bases, leaving 0 bases of the junction unmatched. Germline V gene data show CDR1 as LGHNA and CDR2 as YNFKEQ. The CDR3 length is 15 residues. This CDR3 is CASSQDSGGAGELFF. CDR3 nucleotides: TGTGCCAGCAGCCAAGATAGCGGGGGGGCCGGGGAGCTGTTTTTT.

The rearrangement joins TRBV7-7 to TRBJ2-7; TRBD1 matches 8 bases. Losses at the gene ends were 4 bases for V and 0 bases for J; bases not matched to a gene: 2. The length of the CDR3 is 14 residues. Germline loops: CDR1 SSHAT, CDR2 FNYEAQ (reference sequence). The CDR3 DNA reads as TGTGCCAGCAGCTCAGGGGGCGCCTCCTACGAGCAGTACTTC. It is translated as CASSSGGASYEQYF. Full variable domain (missing parts from reference TRBV7-7 and TRBJ2-7): GAGVSQSPRYKVTKRGQDVTLRCDPISSHATLYWYQQALGQGPEFLTYFNYEAQPDKSGLPSDRFSAERPEGSISTLTIQRTEQRDSAMYRCASSSGGASYEQYFGPGTRLTVT.

The chain couples TRBV7-7 to TRBJ1-1, with D maybe TRBD1 (6 bases). Germline values: CDR1 SSHAT, CDR2 FNYEAQ (reference sequence). Trimming removed 5 bases from V and 4 bases from J, with 17 bases in between. This CDR3 is built from 15 residues. The CDR3 coding sequence is TGTGCCAGCAGCCCAGGGGTGGGTAAGAGCACTGAAGCTTTCTTT. Encoded protein: CASSPGVGKSTEAFF.

This sequence joins TRBV2 and TRBJ1-2, with D uncertain. V lost 10 bases and J 6 bases, leaving 18 bases between the germline ends. Looked up from germline, CDR1 is SNHLY and CDR2 is FYNNEI. This CDR3 region has 13 residues. The CDR3 region has the DNA TGTGCCACCCGCATCTTCCTTAGAGATGGCTACACCTTC. Its protein is CATRIFLRDGYTF.

Only one count was recorded for this clone. The V gene is TRBV4-2, the J gene TRBJ2-4, with a possible D match to TRBD2 (5 bases). The CDR3 totals 18 residues. CDR1 is LGHNA and CDR2 is YNFKEQ in the germline V gene. The V end was cut by 0 bases, the J end by 3 bases, with 18 bases between. The CDR3 reads CASSQEVWTDTFKNIQYF. The CDR3 bases are TGTGCCAGCAGCCAAGAAGTCTGGACTGATACCTTCAAAAACATTCAGTACTTC.

This clone was detected only once. This chain links TRBV5-1 with TRBJ1-4, with D unclear. Germline loops: CDR1 SGHRS, CDR2 YFSETQ. The CDR3 length is 16 residues. Trimming cost V 0 bases and J 0 bases, with 9 bases left between them. The CDR3 DNA is TGCGCCAGCAGCTTGGGTCTAAGCCCAACTAATGAAAAACTGTTTTTT. Protein sequence: CASSLGLSPTNEKLFF.

This chain uses TRBV27 with TRBJ2-7; 9 bases fit TRBD1. The junction had 13 bases not matched to a gene; V was cut back by 2 bases and J by 5 bases. The CDR3 consists of 17 residues. Germline V gene sequence: CDR1 MNHEY, CDR2 SMNVEV (reference sequence). CDR3 coding DNA: TGTGCCAGCAGTTTACTCCCCCCGGGACAGGGTGGCCACGAGCAGTACTTC. Amino acid sequence: CASSLLPPGQGGHEQYF.

The chain combines TRBV7-8 with TRBJ2-7; a possible D gene is TRBD2 (5 bases). Germline V gene data show CDR1 as SGHVS and CDR2 as FQNEAQ. The CDR3 runs 15 residues. V dropped 4 bases and J dropped 2 bases, with 15 bases sitting between them. DNA for the CDR3: TGTGCCAGCAGCTCTAAATGGGGAGCAGCCTACGAGCAGTACTTC. Encoded protein: CASSSKWGAAYEQYF.

The V gene is TRBV7-9, the J gene TRBJ2-1; TRBD2 is a possible D gene (6 bases). The V end was cut by 3 bases, the J end by 3 bases, with 15 bases between. This CDR3 contains 16 residues. The germline CDR1 and CDR2 sequences are SEHNR and FQNEAQ (reference sequence). In DNA form, the CDR3 reads TGTGCCAGCAGCTTTATACGGGACTCTATCTACAATGAGCAGTTCTTC. Amino acids: CASSFIRDSIYNEQFF.

The rearrangement joins TRBV29-1 to TRBJ2-5, with D possibly TRBD1 on 6 matching bases. The CDR3 loop spans 16 amino acids. V dropped 7 bases and J dropped 0 bases, with 21 bases sitting between them. Germline CDR1 SQVTM, CDR2 ANQGSEA. The CDR3, as DNA: TGCAGCGCCGGAAAGACCGGGACACAGTACCAAGAGACCCAGTACTTC. Its protein is CSAGKTGTQYQETQYF.

J is TRBJ2-1 and V is TRBV19; no clear D. The CDR3 contains 15 residues. V was pared by 1 base and J by 4 bases, with 11 bases between. The germline CDR1 and CDR2 sequences are LNHDA and SQIVND (reference sequence). The CDR3 reads CASSIAGIIYNEQFF. CDR3 bases: TGTGCCAGTAGTATAGCGGGTATCATATACAATGAGCAGTTCTTC.

This clone occurred once. The gene calls are TRBV6-5 and TRBJ2-7; D may be TRBD2 (6 bases). With 0 bases removed from V and 5 bases from J, the gap between germline ends came to 14 bases. CDR3 length equals 15 residues. The germline V gene encodes CDR1 MNHEY and CDR2 SVGAGI. The CDR3 DNA is TGTGCCAGCAGTTACTCGGCATACGGGACTCACGAGCAGTACTTC. Its translation is CASSYSAYGTHEQYF.

This clone came up once. This chain uses TRBV15 with TRBJ2-7; the D gene is possibly TRBD2 (6 bases). The CDR3 is 16 amino acids. The germline CDR1 and CDR2 sequences are LNHNV and YYDKDF (reference sequence). V was clipped by 0 bases and J by 6 bases, with 18 bases between them. In nucleotides, the CDR3 is TGTGCCACCAGCAGAGATAGGTTGGGGATGGGGGGCGAGCAGTACTTC. Protein sequence: CATSRDRLGMGGEQYF.

This clone occurred once. J is TRBJ2-7 and V is TRBV29-1; TRBD1 might be the D (5 bases). The CDR3 contains 12 residues. The V end was cut by 7 bases, the J end by 4 bases, with 14 bases between. Per germline, CDR1 SQVTM and CDR2 ANQGSEA. CDR3: CSGGNQGYEQYF. The CDR3 region has the DNA TGCAGCGGTGGTAACCAGGGATACGAGCAGTACTTC.

The V gene is TRBV7-9, the J gene TRBJ2-1, with TRBD2 matching 9 bases. The length of the CDR3 is 16 residues. Germline-derived CDR1 and CDR2 are SEHNR and FQNEAQ (reference sequence). Trimming removed 1 base from V and 6 bases from J; junction bases left unmatched: 7. CDR3 amino acids: CASSLGTSVFFNEQFF. The CDR3 region has the DNA TGTGCCAGCAGCTTAGGGACTAGCGTCTTTTTCAATGAGCAGTTCTTC.

The chain combines TRBV19 with TRBJ2-1; D is possibly TRBD2 (6 bases). This CDR3 has 13 amino acids. Germline V lookup: CDR1 LNHDA, CDR2 SQIVND (reference sequence). Trimming shortened V by 8 bases and J by 4 bases, and 12 bases separated the two germline ends. CDR3 in DNA: TGTGCCAGTCGGGCTAGCGCTTACAATGAGCAGTTCTTC. This translates into CASRASAYNEQFF.

This chain uses TRBV27 with TRBJ2-2, with 7 bases identical to TRBD1. Germline-derived CDR1 and CDR2 are MNHEY and SMNVEV (reference sequence). V dropped 9 bases and J dropped 5; count of bases not matched to a gene: 9. This CDR3 is 14 amino acids long. CDR3: CASTLDRATGELFF. The CDR3 coding sequence is TGTGCCAGTACTCTCGACAGGGCTACCGGGGAGCTGTTTTTT.

The chain is built from TRBV6-1 and TRBJ2-7; no reliable D call. Germline CDR1 and CDR2: MNHNS and SASEGT. The CDR3 is 14 amino acids. V dropped 6 bases and J dropped 0 bases, with 12 bases sitting between them. The CDR3 region is CASRQASGSYEQYF. As DNA, the CDR3 is TGTGCCAGCAGGCAAGCTTCGGGCTCCTACGAGCAGTACTTC.

V usage is TRBV27 and J usage is TRBJ2-1; possible D gene TRBD2, 6 bases. Germline V gene lookup returns CDR1 MNHEY and CDR2 SMNVEV (reference sequence). Trimming left V 5 bases short and J 1 base short, with 12 bases between. The CDR3 extends over 15 amino acids. For the CDR3, the DNA is TGTGCCAGCAGTCTAGAGCGGGCTTCCTACAATGAGCAGTTCTTC. Encoded protein: CASSLERASYNEQFF.

The genes are TRBV15 and TRBJ1-1; D may be TRBD1 (5 bases). V was trimmed by 6 bases and J by 4 bases, leaving 21 bases between them. This CDR3 spans 16 amino acids. CDR1 LNHNV and CDR2 YYDKDF come from the germline V gene (reference sequence). The CDR3 loop reads CATSPPGLQMATEAFF. CDR3 bases: TGTGCCACCAGTCCACCGGGACTCCAGATGGCCACTGAAGCTTTCTTT.

This chain joins TRBV9 and TRBJ2-7, with 9 bases that match TRBD2. V lost 0 bases and J lost 5; bases outside the gene matches: 9. Germline assignment: CDR1 SGDLS and CDR2 YYNGEE. The CDR3 has 16 amino acids. The CDR3 coding sequence is TGTGCCAGCAGCGTAGAGTGGACTAGCGTTATCCACGAGCAGTACTTC. This sequence encodes CASSVEWTSVIHEQYF. Complete variable domain (other parts from reference TRBV9 and TRBJ2-7): DSGVTQTPKHLITATGQRVTLRCSPRSGDLSVYWYQQSLDQGLQFLIQYYNGEERAKGNILERFSAQQFPDLHSELNLSSLELGDSALYFCASSVEWTSVIHEQYFGPGTRLTVT.

This chain joins TRBV29-1 and TRBJ2-7; possible D gene TRBD2, 5 bases. The CDR3 contains 13 residues. Trimming left V 7 bases short and J 1 base short, with 14 bases between. Germline CDR1 and CDR2: SQVTM and ANQGSEA. Here the CDR3 reads CSAEGPGSYEQYF. The CDR3 DNA reads TGCAGCGCAGAGGGTCCGGGTTCCTACGAGCAGTACTTC.

V gene TRBV9 combines with J gene TRBJ1-5, with 7 bases identical to TRBD1. Germline V gene sequence: CDR1 SGDLS, CDR2 YYNGEE. The CDR3 is made up of 17 amino acids. V lost 0 bases and J lost 0; bases outside the gene matches: 6. The CDR3 sequence: CASSVGTGPFSNQPQHF. The CDR3 nucleotides are TGTGCCAGCAGCGTAGGGACAGGCCCTTTTAGCAATCAGCCCCAGCATTTT.

The rearrangement links TRBV13 to TRBJ2-1; 7 bases fit TRBD1. Germline CDR1 is PRHDT and CDR2 is FYEKMQ (reference sequence). The CDR3 spans 13 residues. The V gene end was trimmed by 7 bases and the J gene end by 7 bases; junction bases not matched to a gene: 7. Written as DNA, the CDR3 is TGTGCCAGCACCACAGGGGCGACTAATGAGCAGTTCTTC. Residues: CASTTGATNEQFF.

CDR3 in DNA: TGTGCCAGCAGGCTGCAATGGGCCGATAGCAATCAGCCCCAGCATTTT. Translated: CASRLQWADSNQPQHF. The chain employs TRBV28 and TRBJ1-5; D unclear. This CDR3 is 16 amino acids long. V lost 6 bases, J lost 0 bases, and 15 bases lay in between. Germline V gives CDR1 MDHEN, CDR2 SYDVKM.

The CDR3 DNA is TGTGCCAGCAGTGAAGGGGACACCTACGAGCAGTACTTC. Its translation is CASSEGDTYEQYF. V usage is TRBV6-1 and J usage is TRBJ2-7, with a weak D call TRBD1 (6 bases). The CDR3 is 13 amino acids. The V end was cut by 1 base, the J end by 2 bases, with 6 bases between. Germline V gene lookup returns CDR1 MNHNS and CDR2 SASEGT.

Notes on this clone: Other nucleotide sequences from this sample produce the same CDR3. The chain couples TRBV27 to TRBJ2-5; D is ambiguous. The germline V and J ends were trimmed by 4 bases and 5 bases, with 5 bases remaining between them. The CDR3 runs to 11 residues. In germline, CDR1 is MNHEY, CDR2 SMNVEV (reference sequence). In DNA, the CDR3 is TGTGCCAGCAGTTCGGGTGAGACCCAGTACTTC. Amino acid sequence: CASSSGETQYF.

This clone was observed once. The chain has TRBV27 and TRBJ1-1, with 12 bases fitting TRBD1. Trimming removed 6 bases from V and 8 bases from J; junction bases left unmatched: 10. The CDR3 totals 15 residues. Germline-derived CDR1 and CDR2 are MNHEY and SMNVEV (reference sequence). The CDR3 nucleotides read TGTGCCAGCAGCATCTGGGGGACAGGGGGCGAAGAAGCTTTCTTT. Encoded protein: CASSIWGTGGEEAFF.